Below, 5 T cell receptor beta chains from the same sample are listed, as sequenced in a study of blood T cell repertoires in COVID-19. Using immunoSEQ multiplex PCR, the repertoire was profiled, and TCRdb retains in-frame clones only, with some absent. The sample gives some 320,000 clones, roughly 85% of which show up once; around 7.8% is in the top ten. Sequenced: peripheral blood. The receptors stem from a human donor in a cohort sampled during active COVID-19.

V usage is TRBV7-3 and J usage is TRBJ2-2, with a weak D call TRBD1 (5 bases). Germline CDR1 SGHTA, CDR2 FQGTGA. With 8 bases removed from V and 4 bases from J, the gap between germline ends came to 11 bases. CDR3 length: 13 residues. The CDR3 loop is CASRNRGTGELFF. The DNA for the CDR3 is TGTGCCAGCCGCAATAGGGGCACCGGGGAGCTGTTTTTT.

The chain carries TRBV7-2 and TRBJ1-2; 8 bases are shared with TRBD1. The germline gives CDR1 SGHTA, CDR2 FQGNSA. V was pared by 8 bases and J by 10 bases, with 12 bases of the junction left unmatched. There are 13 residues in the CDR3. The CDR3 bases are TGTGCCAGCTCAGGGGGACAGGTTTTGTTCTACACCTTC. It encodes CASSGGQVLFYTF.

This rearrangement joins TRBV2 to TRBJ1-5; 10 nucleotides line up with TRBD1. The CDR3 has 14 residues. The junction had 4 bases not matched to a gene; V was cut back by 5 bases and J by 6 bases. The germline V gene has CDR1 SNHLY and CDR2 FYNNEI. CDR3 in amino acids: CASSPGTGAQPQHF. CDR3 nucleotides: TGTGCCAGCAGTCCCGGGACAGGGGCTCAGCCCCAGCATTTT.

The V gene is TRBV19, the J gene TRBJ2-2; possibly TRBD2 for D (5 bases). The CDR3 is 13 residues long. Germline-derived CDR1 and CDR2 are LNHDA and SQIVND (reference sequence). Trimming cost V 3 bases and J 6 bases, with 8 bases left between them. In DNA, the CDR3 is TGTGCCAGTAGTATTCAGAGGGCCGGGGAGCTGTTTTTT. Residues: CASSIQRAGELFF.

This clone appeared a single time. V is TRBV3-1 (or the pseudogene TRBV3-2) and J is TRBJ1-3; 9 bases map to TRBD1. Trimming took 0 bases from V and 0 from J; bases not matched to a gene: 21. The CDR3 has 23 amino acids. The germline V gene encodes CDR1 LGHDT and CDR2 YNNKEL (reference sequence). CDR3 sequence reads: CASSQDLLEGQGTRLSSGNTIYF. The CDR3 DNA follows: TGTGCCAGCAGCCAAGATTTACTTGAGGGACAGGGCACAAGGCTAAGCTCTGGAAACACCATATATTTT.